These 7 T cell receptor beta chains were all obtained from the same sample, sequenced in a study of blood T cell repertoires in COVID-19. Clones were sequenced by immunoSEQ multiplex PCR, and TCRdb holds only the in-frame ones, with some missing. The table has fewer than 150,000 clones, less than 85% seen once. The sample taken for sequencing was peripheral blood. The receptor set was obtained from a human donor in a cohort sampled during active COVID-19.

This sequence joins TRBV28 and TRBJ1-2; D is perhaps TRBD1 (5 bases). V lost 2 bases to trimming and J lost 1 base, with 8 bases between them. The CDR3 covers 14 residues. CDR1 is MDHEN and CDR2 is SYDVKM in the germline V gene. CDR3 sequence (DNA): TGTGCCAGCAGTTTAATGGACAATAACTATGGCTACACCTTC. This sequence encodes CASSLMDNNYGYTF.

In its sample, this clone was seen a few times. The chain's CDR3 is CASSPLLRETQYF. CDR3 nucleotide sequence: TGTGCCAGCAGCCCCCTTTTGCGGGAGACCCAGTACTTC. The genes are TRBV7-2 and TRBJ2-5; D unresolved. The CDR3 consists of 13 residues. V lost 5 bases to trimming and J lost 5 bases, with 12 bases between them. Germline V gene sequence: CDR1 SGHTA, CDR2 FQGNSA.

The rearrangement links TRBV5-6 to TRBJ2-1, with a tentative D call TRBD1 (6 bases). CDR3 size: 14 residues. The V and J ends lost 0 bases and 8 bases respectively, with 12 bases between them. CDR1 SGHDT and CDR2 YYEEEE come from the germline V gene. In nucleotides, the CDR3 is TGTGCCAGCAGCTTGGGGGGGCAAGTGGATGAGCAGTTCTTC. Translated: CASSLGGQVDEQFF.

The rearrangement uses TRBV7-9 and TRBJ2-3; 10 positions agree with TRBD2. Losses at the gene ends were 5 bases for V and 1 base for J; bases not matched to a gene: 12. Germline-derived CDR1 and CDR2 are SEHNR and FQNEAQ (reference sequence). The CDR3 sequence is 18 residues long. The CDR3 bases are TGTGCCAGCAGCCCGAGAGCGGGGGGGTTAGAGGGCACAGATACGCAGTATTTT. It codes for CASSPRAGGLEGTDTQYF.

The V gene is TRBV19, the J gene TRBJ2-7, with 7 nucleotides matching TRBD2. Germline CDR1 and CDR2: LNHDA and SQIVND (reference sequence). The V and J ends lost 1 base and 2 bases, in that order; junction bases with no gene match: 2. The CDR3 totals 14 residues. CDR3 protein: CASSIAGGPYEQYF. CDR3 DNA sequence: TGTGCCAGTAGTATAGCGGGGGGACCCTACGAGCAGTACTTC.

This chain joins TRBV6-5 and TRBJ2-5, with a possible D match to TRBD2 (5 bases). The CDR3 covers 15 residues. The germline CDR1 and CDR2 sequences are MNHEY and SVGAGI. Deletions cut 4 bases from V and 2 bases from J, with 14 bases between. In DNA, the CDR3 is TGTGCCAGCAGTTCAGGACTCCCCCGGCAAGAGACCCAGTACTTC. The encoded protein is CASSSGLPRQETQYF.

The chain is built from TRBV30 and TRBJ2-5; TRBD2 matches 7 bases. There are 14 residues in the CDR3. V lost 3 bases, J lost 1 base, and 5 bases stayed unmatched. Germline lookup yields CDR1 GTSNPN and CDR2 SVGIG (reference sequence). In DNA, the CDR3 is TGTGCCTGGAGCCCTAGCGGCATCCAAGAGACCCAGTACTTC. This sequence encodes CAWSPSGIQETQYF.